This passage covers 2 T cell receptor beta chains from one sample sequenced in a study of CD8 T cells in ankylosing spondylitis. TCRdb re-analysed the 5' RACE reads in MiXCR, keeping a single row per CDR3 protein. This table has about 340,000 distinct CDR3 sequences, roughly 14% appearing once. The sample comprised blood, either unsorted or a sorted T cell fraction (not recorded which). The receptors were gathered from a male donor with ankylosing spondylitis or in good health (not recorded which).

About this clonotype itself: The junction shows a germline mismatch at one end, possibly a read error. The chain couples TRBV29-1 to TRBJ2-3; tentatively, D is TRBD1 or TRBD2 (5 bases each). Germline V gene sequence: CDR1 SQVTM, CDR2 ANQGSEA. The CDR3 sequence is 13 residues long. The CDR3 spells CSGLRDGTDTRYF. The CDR3 DNA is TGCAGCGGTTTGAGGGACGGCACAGATACGCGGTATTTT.

The rearrangement links TRBV27 to TRBJ2-7, with TRBD2 matching 9 bases. The germline gives CDR1 MNHEY, CDR2 SMNVEV (reference sequence). This CDR3 contains 17 residues. J lost 5 bases, V lost 6 bases, and 17 bases had no gene match. The chain's CDR3 is CASSRVPLWREGNEQYF. The CDR3 DNA follows: TGTGCCAGCAGCCGAGTCCCCCTCTGGCGGGAGGGGAACGAGCAGTACTTC.